Listed below are T cell receptor beta chains from one sample, sequenced in a study of blood T cells in healthy people across ages. In TCRdb, the 5' RACE reads were re-called with MiXCR into one record per CDR3 protein. The sample carries about 640,000 distinct CDR3 sequences, 58% recorded once. Sequencing input: blood. Source of these receptors: a man in his 60s in good health. The CDR3 runs from the conserved cysteine through the conserved F or W. The D gene is left open where the match is weak. Clone size is shown for a subset of rows, as once, few, many or a class of expanded clone.

.	TRBV5-1	.	TRBJ2-3	TGCGCCAGCAGCTTGCCGTGGGGCTACAGGGCCACAGATACGCAGTATTTT	CASSLPWGYRATDTQYF
once	TRBV5-1	.	TRBJ1-5	TGCGCCAGCAGCTTCTCCCCAGATAGCAATCAGCCCCAGCATTTT	CASSFSPDSNQPQHF
few	TRBV29-1	.	TRBJ2-5	TGCAGCGTTGCGGGACGGCTTCAAGAGACCCAGTACTTC	CSVAGRLQETQYF
.	TRBV20-1	TRBD1	TRBJ1-4	TGCAGTGCTTCAACCGGGACAGGGGGCGAAAAACTGTTTTTT	CSASTGTGGEKLFF
once	TRBV20-1	TRBD1	TRBJ2-7	TGCAGCGCTAGAGATCCCGGGACAGGGCAGGGCGAGCAGTACTTC	CSARDPGTGQGEQYF
.	TRBV10-3	.	TRBJ2-5	TGTGCCATCAGTGGCCTTGGCGAGACCCAGTACTTC	CAISGLGETQYF
.	TRBV20-1	TRBD2	TRBJ2-5	TGCAGTGCTACCGCGGGGGGGTACCAAGAGACCCAGTACTTC	CSATAGGYQETQYF
.	TRBV7-2	.	TRBJ1-2	TGTGCCAGCAGCTACAGAGGGAAGGGCTATGGCTACACCTTC	CASSYRGKGYGYTF
.	TRBV18	.	TRBJ1-1	TGTGCCAGCTCTGGACAGCAGAACACTGAAGCTTTCTTT	CASSGQQNTEAFF
.	TRBV25-1	.	TRBJ2-5	TGTGTCCAACTTGCGGGACACCGTCAAGAGACCCAGTACTTC	CVQLAGHRQETQYF
.	TRBV24-1	.	TRBJ2-5	TGTGCCACCAGTACCTGGACAGATCAAGAGACCCAGTACTTC	CATSTWTDQETQYF
.	TRBV5-1	TRBD2	TRBJ2-3	TGCGCCAGCAGCCTAGGACTAGCGGGGGGGCGAAGCACAGATACGCAGTATTTT	CASSLGLAGGRSTDTQYF
.	TRBV29-1	.	TRBJ2-3	TGCAGCGTGGATGCCCGAGGAGCAGATACGCAGTATTTT	CSVDARGADTQYF
few	TRBV25-1	.	TRBJ2-7	TGTGCCAGCAGTGGGACCTCCGAGCAGTACTTC	CASSGTSEQYF
.	TRBV20-1	.	TRBJ2-5	TGCAGTGCTAGCCCACAGGGCCAGAAGACCCAGTACTTC	CSASPQGQKTQYF
.	TRBV6-2/TRBV6-3	.	TRBJ2-3	TGTGCCAGCAGACAGTGGGGGGCCGCAGATACGCAGTATTTT	CASRQWGAADTQYF
.	TRBV18	.	TRBJ1-2	TGTGCCAGCTCACCGTTAACAGGAGAATATGGCTACACCTTC	CASSPLTGEYGYTF
.	TRBV2	TRBD2	TRBJ2-5	TGTGCCAGCGGGGACGTCGGTACTAGCGGTCCGGAGACCCAGTACTTC	CASGDVGTSGPETQYF
few	TRBV20-1	.	TRBJ2-3	TGCAGTGCCGCCTACACAGATACGCAGTATTTT	CSAAYTDTQYF
few	TRBV20-1	TRBD1	TRBJ2-4	TGCAGTGCTCGTCCGGGACAGGGGGCCAAAAACATTCAGTACTTC	CSARPGQGAKNIQYF
.	TRBV5-1	.	TRBJ2-1	TGCGCCAGCAGTAGTGCGGGGCAACTTTACAATGAGCAGTTCTTC	CASSSAGQLYNEQFF
few	TRBV29-1	.	TRBJ2-7	TGCAGCGTTGCCATGGACGGGGGAGGGCAGTACTTC	CSVAMDGGGQYF
once	TRBV25-1	.	TRBJ2-2	TGTGCCAGCAGGGGAACCGGGGAGCTGTTTTTT	CASRGTGELFF
.	TRBV4-1	.	TRBJ2-1	TGCGCCAGCAGCACAGAGCAGGCGTCATCCTACAATGAGCAGTTCTTC	CASSTEQASSYNEQFF
.	TRBV20-1	TRBD2	TRBJ2-3	TGCAGTGCTTTTCCTCCGGGACTAGCGGGGGGGCCGCGGACGCAGTATTTT	CSAFPPGLAGGPRTQYF
.	TRBV16	.	TRBJ2-5	TGTGCCAGCAGCCAGTCAGTCGAGACCCAGTACTTC	CASSQSVETQYF
.	TRBV7-2	.	TRBJ2-5	TGTGCCAGCAGCTTGGGACCGGGGGTTCAAGAGACCCAGTACTTC	CASSLGPGVQETQYF
once	TRBV10-3	.	TRBJ2-3	TGTGCCATCAGACCGGGACTTTCTAGCACAGATACGCAGTATTTT	CAIRPGLSSTDTQYF
many	TRBV3-1	.	TRBJ2-7	TGTGCCAGCAGCCAAGAGGGGGTTGGCGAGCAGTACTTC	CASSQEGVGEQYF
few	TRBV29-1	TRBD2	TRBJ2-1	TGCAGCATCGTTGGGGGACTAGCTCTTTCCTACAATGAGCAGTTCTTC	CSIVGGLALSYNEQFF
.	TRBV5-1	.	TRBJ1-4	TGCGCCAGCAGCTTGGGAACACATAATGAAAAACTGTTTTTT	CASSLGTHNEKLFF
.	TRBV13	TRBD2	TRBJ2-7	TGTGCCAGCAGCCCGGGACTAGCGGGGGTCATCTACGAGCAGTACTTC	CASSPGLAGVIYEQYF
once	TRBV25-1	.	TRBJ1-1	TGTGCCAGCAGTGAGAACAGGGATGGGGCTGAAGCTTTCTTT	CASSENRDGAEAFF
.	TRBV7-9	.	TRBJ1-6	TGTGCCAGCAACCCTTCAGGGGTAGGTTCACCCCTCCACTTT	CASNPSGVGSPLHF
.	TRBV4-1	TRBD1	TRBJ2-7	TGCGCCAGCAGCCAAGATCTTGGGTCGGGGACAGACTACGAGCAGTACTTC	CASSQDLGSGTDYEQYF
.	TRBV4-2	TRBD2	TRBJ2-1	TGTGCCAGCAGCCTTCGGACTAGCGGCTCCTACAATGAGCAGTTCTTC	CASSLRTSGSYNEQFF
few	TRBV20-1	.	TRBJ2-3	TGCAGTGCTCTAAAGGACTTCACAGATACGCAGTATTTT	CSALKDFTDTQYF